This passage covers 23 T cell receptor beta chains from one sample sequenced in a study of blood T cell repertoires in COVID-19. Sequencing used immunoSEQ multiplex PCR; TCRdb keeps in-frame clones, though not all of them. This table has over 150,000 clones, about 86% appearing once. Sequenced sample: peripheral blood. These receptors came from a man in his fifties with active or convalescent COVID-19.

V gene TRBV18 combines with J gene TRBJ1-6; maybe TRBD1 (6 bases). Trimming took 9 bases from V and 4 from J, leaving 13 bases between them. Germline CDR1 and CDR2: KGHSH and LQKENI. The CDR3 runs 14 residues. The CDR3 DNA reads as TGTGCCAGTTCTCGGACAGAGTATAATTCACCCCTCCACTTT. It translates to CASSRTEYNSPLHF.

The chain links TRBV6-5 to TRBJ1-4; 7 nucleotides line up with TRBD1. After removal of 5 bases from V and 0 bases from J, the junction contained 3 bases not matched to a gene. In germline, CDR1 is MNHEY, CDR2 SVGAGI. The length of the CDR3 is 15 residues. The CDR3 loop reads CASSTDRATNEKLFF. The CDR3 DNA sequence: TGTGCCAGCAGTACCGACAGGGCAACTAATGAAAAACTGTTTTTT.

The rearrangement joins TRBV14 to TRBJ2-7; TRBD1 matches 8 bases. The CDR3 spans 16 residues. J lost 6 bases, V lost 2 bases, and 12 bases had no gene match. Germline CDR1 is SGHDN and CDR2 is FVKESK. The CDR3 region has the DNA TGTGCCAGCAGCCAATTCTTTCCGGACAGGGCTCGCGAGCAGTACTTC. Encoded protein: CASSQFFPDRAREQYF.

The chain uses TRBV7-9 and TRBJ1-1; D not resolved. This CDR3 has 16 residues. V lost 2 bases and J lost 1, with 14 bases in between. From germline, CDR1 is SEHNR and CDR2 FQNEAQ (reference sequence). CDR3 loop: CASSLMTYIENTEAFF. As DNA, the CDR3 is TGTGCCAGCAGCTTAATGACATACATAGAGAACACTGAAGCTTTCTTT.

This sequence joins TRBV6-5 and TRBJ1-2; 10 bases align to TRBD1. Germline V gives CDR1 MNHEY, CDR2 SVGAGI. Trimming cost V 4 bases and J 5 bases; bases outside gene matches: 4. There are 14 residues in the CDR3. The CDR3 loop is CASSSGTGEYGYTF. In DNA form, the CDR3 reads TGTGCCAGCAGTTCCGGGACAGGGGAGTATGGCTACACCTTC.

The V call is TRBV4-1, the J call TRBJ1-2; D possibly corresponds to TRBD1 (6 bases). With 0 bases removed from V and 0 bases from J, the gap between germline ends came to 17 bases. CDR3 size: 18 residues. The germline CDR1 and CDR2 sequences are MGHRA and YSYEKL. The CDR3 loop is CASSQEMSEAGANYGYTF. In DNA, the CDR3 is TGCGCCAGCAGCCAAGAAATGAGCGAGGCAGGGGCTAACTATGGCTACACCTTC.

The V gene is TRBV10-3, the J gene TRBJ2-7, with D tentatively TRBD1 (6 bases). V was pared by 0 bases and J by 6 bases, with 15 bases between. Germline values: CDR1 ENHRY, CDR2 SYGVKD. The CDR3 consists of 15 residues. The CDR3 DNA reads as TGTGCCATCAGTGAGTCTAACAGGAGAGGGGGCGAGCAGTACTTC. This codes for CAISESNRRGGEQYF.

DNA for the CDR3: TGTGCCAGCAGCCAAGATCCGGGACAGGAGAATTCACCCCTCCACTTT. Translated: CASSQDPGQENSPLHF. The V and J genes are TRBV3-1 (or the pseudogene TRBV3-2) and TRBJ1-6; 8 nucleotides agree with TRBD1. The V gene's germline CDR1 is LGHDT and CDR2 YNNKEL (reference sequence). CDR3 length: 16 amino acids. V shed 0 bases and J 7 bases; nucleotides not matched to a gene: 5.

The count of this clone is one. The V gene is TRBV29-1, the J gene TRBJ2-3, with TRBD2 matching over 9 bases. Per the germline V gene, CDR1 is SQVTM and CDR2 is ANQGSEA. The V and J ends lost 7 bases and 2 bases, in that order; junction bases with no gene match: 7. CDR3 length: 14 amino acids. DNA of the CDR3: TGCAGCGGGAATAGCGGGAGCACCACAGATACGCAGTATTTT. Translated, it gives CSGNSGSTTDTQYF.

The chain is built from TRBV19 and TRBJ2-3; D might be TRBD2 (7 bases). CDR1 and CDR2 (germline): LNHDA, SQIVND (reference sequence). The V gene lost 2 bases and the J gene lost 6 bases, with 12 bases spanning the gap. The CDR3 runs to 14 residues. DNA of the CDR3: TGTGCCAGTAGTATAAGAGGGGGGGCGGATACGCAGTATTTT. Its translation is CASSIRGGADTQYF.

The rearrangement joins TRBV6-2 or TRBV6-3 to TRBJ1-5; D is uncertain. The CDR3 totals 15 residues. Trimming stripped 2 bases from V and 2 bases from J, with 10 bases between. Germline CDR1 reads MNHEY; CDR2 reads SVGEGT. CDR3 in amino acids: CASSYDSRGNQPQHF. The CDR3 DNA sequence: TGTGCCAGCAGTTACGACTCCCGGGGCAATCAGCCCCAGCATTTT.

The genes are TRBV19 and TRBJ1-6; no firm D call. The CDR3 is 14 residues long. CDR1 LNHDA and CDR2 SQIVND come from the germline V gene (reference sequence). Trimming cost V 3 bases and J 7 bases, with 10 bases left between them. The CDR3 bases are TGTGCCAGTAGTATGAACCGGGTGAATTCACCCCTCCACTTT. This encodes CASSMNRVNSPLHF.

This chain connects TRBV6-2 or TRBV6-3 to TRBJ1-2, with a possible D match to TRBD1 (5 bases). Trimming removed 2 bases from V and 4 bases from J, with 8 bases in between. Per germline, CDR1 MNHEY and CDR2 SVGEGT. This CDR3 is 13 amino acids long. The CDR3 DNA sequence: TGTGCCAGCAGTTACGGGGGGATCTATGGCTACACCTTC. Translated, it gives CASSYGGIYGYTF.

This rearrangement joins TRBV5-1 to TRBJ1-1, with 11 bases aligning to TRBD1. The trim removed 1 base at V and 4 bases at J, leaving 3 bases unmatched. The CDR3 has 15 amino acids. Germline CDR1 SGHRS, CDR2 YFSETQ. CDR3 nucleotides: TGCGCCAGCAGCTTGTTCGGGACAGGGGGCACTGAAGCTTTCTTT. This encodes CASSLFGTGGTEAFF.

CDR3 sequence (DNA): TGTGCCAGCAGTCCCGGGGGATATAGCAATCAGCCCCAGCATTTT. Translation: CASSPGGYSNQPQHF. The chain combines TRBV27 with TRBJ1-5, with D maybe TRBD1 (5 bases). The V end was cut by 5 bases, the J end by 0 bases, with 11 bases between. This CDR3 comprises 15 residues. CDR1 is MNHEY, CDR2 SMNVEV, per germline (reference sequence).

The gene calls are TRBV6-5 and TRBJ2-2, with 9 bases that match TRBD1. The CDR3 has 16 residues. V was clipped by 1 base and J by 6 bases; unmatched bases: 6. Germline CDR1 is MNHEY and CDR2 is SVGAGI. The CDR3 loop is CASSYFGTGIPGELFF. DNA for the CDR3: TGTGCCAGCAGTTACTTTGGGACAGGGATCCCCGGGGAGCTGTTTTTT.

The J gene is TRBJ2-5, the V gene TRBV10-2; 14 nucleotides match TRBD2. Germline V lookup: CDR1 WSHSY, CDR2 SAAADI. CDR3 length: 16 amino acids. The V and J ends lost 4 bases and 3 bases, in that order; junction bases with no gene match: 4. The CDR3 nucleotides are TGCGCCAGCAGTGGACTAGCGGGGGGGCTCGAAGAGACCCAGTACTTC. This translates into CASSGLAGGLEETQYF.

The genes are TRBV6-5 and TRBJ2-3; 10 nucleotides agree with TRBD1. This CDR3 region has 15 residues. Germline assignment: CDR1 MNHEY and CDR2 SVGAGI. V gave up 7 bases and J gave up 7 bases; unmatched junction bases: 11. The DNA for the CDR3 is TGTGCCAGCATTGTTTCTGACAGGGGGCCTAATACGCAGTATTTT. Protein sequence: CASIVSDRGPNTQYF.

The rearrangement joins TRBV7-6 to TRBJ2-3; 15 bases are shared with TRBD2. The length of the CDR3 is 17 residues. Trimming at V came to 5 bases and at J to 5 bases, leaving 8 bases not matched to a gene. Germline V CDR1 and CDR2: SGHVS, FNYEAQ. The CDR3 loop is CASSKGLAGGVIDTQYF. The CDR3 DNA is TGTGCCAGCAGCAAAGGACTAGCGGGGGGGGTTATAGATACGCAGTATTTT. Based on the CDR3 plus reference TRBV7-6 and TRBJ2-3, the full variable domain is GAGVSQSPRYKVTKRGQDVALRCDPISGHVSLYWYRQALGQGPEFLTYFNYEAQQDKSGLPNDRFSAERPEGSISTLTIQRTEQRDSAMYRCASSKGLAGGVIDTQYFGPGTRLTVL.

The chain uses TRBV6-2 or TRBV6-3 and TRBJ2-7; possible D gene TRBD2, 5 bases. Germline V CDR1 and CDR2: MNHEY, SVGEGT. Deletions cut 2 bases from V and 4 bases from J, with 6 bases between. CDR3 size: 12 residues. The CDR3 region has the DNA TGTGCCAGCAGTTACGAGGGTTACGAGCAGTACTTC. Protein sequence: CASSYEGYEQYF.

In this sample, this clone turned up once. This chain links TRBV27 with TRBJ2-2; TRBD2 matches 10 bases. J gave up 1 base and V 6 bases, and 2 bases lay outside the gene matches. CDR3 length: 15 amino acids. The germline gives CDR1 MNHEY, CDR2 SMNVEV (reference sequence). For the CDR3, the DNA is TGTGCCAGCAGGCTAGCGGGAGTGAACACCGGGGAGCTGTTTTTT. Protein product: CASRLAGVNTGELFF.

This chain links TRBV29-1 with TRBJ2-1; 10 nucleotides agree with TRBD2. CDR3 size: 16 residues. CDR1 is SQVTM and CDR2 is ANQGSEA in the germline V gene. With 0 bases clipped from V and 3 bases from J, the junction kept 5 bases outside the gene matches. CDR3 protein: CSVEERGTSVYNEQFF. CDR3 DNA sequence: TGCAGCGTTGAAGAACGGGGGACTAGCGTCTACAATGAGCAGTTCTTC.

The rearrangement uses TRBV10-3 and TRBJ1-1; 7 bases fit TRBD1. Germline V gene lookup returns CDR1 ENHRY and CDR2 SYGVKD. The ends lost 6 bases at V and 1 base at J; junction bases unmatched: 5. The length of the CDR3 is 14 residues. The DNA of the CDR3 is TGTGCCATCAGAGCCGGGACAGCGAACACTGAAGCTTTCTTT. This gives the protein CAIRAGTANTEAFF.